The subject of this entry is one TCR beta chain. Its target is unknown. The entry originates in a study of OX40 agonist ivuxolimab in advanced cancers. In the study overall: Of the participants, 35% to 50% had some prior anti-PD-1, anti-PD-L1 or anti-CTLA-4 therapy, which was allowed. Study-wide results and caveats: Normalized expansion of T-cell clones was also low for some nonresponders. The average count of expanded clones was higher among CD8+ T cells than among CD4+.

TCRdb's table, derived via immunoSEQ multiplex PCR, lists solely in-frame clones and lacks some. The sample lists 15,000 or so clones, 70% to 75% occurring once. Germline loops: CDR1 MGHRA, CDR2 YSYEKL. V shed 2 bases and J shed 0 bases, with 11 bases lying between them. This CDR3 is built from 15 residues. The sequences come from CD4+ or CD8+ T cells sorted from blood, collected in a trial of the OX40 agonist ivuxolimab. This chain links TRBV4-1 with TRBJ2-7, with a weak D call TRBD2 (5 bases). The clonotype was recovered from an adult with an advanced solid tumor such as melanoma, head and neck, liver or kidney cancer. The CDR3 bases are TGCGCCAGCAGCCAAACGTGGAGGAGCTCCTACGAGCAGTACTTC. It yields the protein CASSQTWRSSYEQYF.